The 5 T cell receptor beta chains reported below all come from one sample, sequenced in a study of blood T cell repertoires in COVID-19. Here immunoSEQ multiplex PCR was the method, and the copy in TCRdb shows in-frame clones only, minus some. This sample carries around 260,000 clones, over 75% of them seen once, and the ten largest clones take under 2.5%. Sequenced material: peripheral blood. All receptors come from a woman aged 45-60 years with acute or convalescent COVID-19.

This chain joins TRBV9 and TRBJ2-2; TRBD2 is a possible D gene (6 bases). V lost 10 bases, J lost 1 base, and 8 bases lay in between. Germline V lookup: CDR1 SGDLS, CDR2 YYNGEE. The CDR3 has 12 residues. The CDR3, as DNA: TGTGCCTCCGGGAGGAACACCGGGGAGCTGTTTTTT. It is translated as CASGRNTGELFF.

The chain has TRBV19 and TRBJ1-5; D is possibly TRBD1 (5 bases). Germline assignment: CDR1 LNHDA and CDR2 SQIVND (reference sequence). The CDR3 loop spans 16 amino acids. V shed 5 bases and J shed 1 base, with 15 bases lying between them. For the CDR3, the DNA is TGTGCCAGTAGTCTCGACGGGGCGGGGAGCAATCAGCCCCAGCATTTT. Protein product: CASSLDGAGSNQPQHF.

The chain recombines TRBV29-1 with TRBJ1-3; perhaps TRBD1 as D (6 bases). The CDR3 is 12 amino acids. Trimming cost V 7 bases and J 4 bases, with 11 bases left between them. Germline loops: CDR1 SQVTM, CDR2 ANQGSEA. DNA of the CDR3: TGCAGCGCGGAACAGGGAGGAAACACCATATATTTT. It encodes CSAEQGGNTIYF. Full variable domain (rest looked up from reference TRBV29-1 and TRBJ1-3): SAVISQKPSRDICQRGTSLTIQCQVDSQVTMMFWYRQQPGQSLTLIATANQGSEATYESGFVIDKFPISRPNLTFSTLTVSNMSPEDSSIYLCSAEQGGNTIYFGEGSWLTVV.

J is TRBJ2-7 and V is TRBV2; D ambiguous. The CDR3 consists of 12 residues. V was trimmed by 6 bases and J by 2 bases, leaving 8 bases between them. Germline V CDR1 and CDR2: SNHLY, FYNNEI. The CDR3 nucleotides read TGTGCCAGCAGAAAGCCGGCCTACGAGCAGTACTTC. It specifies CASRKPAYEQYF.

J is TRBJ1-5 and V is TRBV19; 12 nucleotides agree with TRBD1. The CDR3 contains 17 residues. Germline assignment: CDR1 LNHDA and CDR2 SQIVND (reference sequence). Losses at the gene ends were 7 bases for V and 0 bases for J; bases not matched to a gene: 7. CDR3 residues: CASKRDRGLYSNQPQHF. The CDR3 nucleotides read TGTGCCAGTAAAAGGGACAGGGGGCTCTATAGCAATCAGCCCCAGCATTTT.